These T cell receptor beta chains were read from a single sample in a study of T cell repertoires in cytomegalovirus infection. TCRdb passed the reads through MiXCR, listing each CDR3 protein once. In the table there are 90,000 to 120,000 distinct CDR3 sequences, around 40% of which are singletons. These receptors' targets are unknown. The specimen comprised CD8+ T cells from cultured PBMCs, sampled from culture after CMV antigen stimulation. All receptors come from a human donor in good health (CMV status not recorded). Some clones in this sample may be carry-over from other donors' samples. CDR3s include the opening cysteine and the closing phenylalanine or tryptophan. D genes are given only for firm matches. Some rows mark clone size as missing; the rest say once, few, many or name a class of expanded clone.

size | D | J | V | DNA | CDR3
many | - | TRBJ2-7 | TRBV7-2 | TGTGCCAGCAGCCAATGGGACACAACCTACGAGCAGTACTTC | CASSQWDTTYEQYF
- | - | TRBJ1-1 | TRBV7-9 | TGTGCCAGCAGCTCCTCCTCTTTCATAGGGGGGACTGAAGCTTTCTTT | CASSSSSFIGGTEAFF
few | TRBD2 | TRBJ2-7 | TRBV7-6 | TGTGCCAGCAGCTTAGATCTAGCGGGGGCGAAGTACGAGCAGTACTTC | CASSLDLAGAKYEQYF
- | - | TRBJ2-7 | TRBV12-3/TRBV12-4 | TGTGCCAGCAGCCCCACTAGAACTGGGGCCTACGAGCAGTACTTC | CASSPTRTGAYEQYF
many | TRBD1 | TRBJ2-5 | TRBV29-1 | TGCAGCGTTGAAGATCAACGGGGAGGACAGGGACAAGAGACCCAGTACTTC | CSVEDQRGGQGQETQYF
few | TRBD2 | TRBJ2-3 | TRBV4-1 | TGCGCCAGCAGCCAAGATGTACTAGCGGCAGATACGCAGTATTTT | CASSQDVLAADTQYF
- | - | TRBJ2-1 | TRBV7-3 | TGTGCCAGCAGCTTATCCAGCTGGACCCTTGGCTACAATGAGCAGTTCTTC | CASSLSSWTLGYNEQFF
- | - | TRBJ1-2 | TRBV10-3 | TGTGCCATCAGTGAGGCGACAGGACGAAGGGGCTACACCTTC | CAISEATGRRGYTF
- | - | TRBJ2-7 | TRBV13 | TGTGCCAGCAGCGTCGAGGGATCTGCTACCTACGAGCAGTACTTC | CASSVEGSATYEQYF
few | TRBD2 | TRBJ2-1 | TRBV4-2 | TGTGCCAGCAGCCAAGGGCGCGGGGGTCGACTCGATGAGCAGTTCTTC | CASSQGRGGRLDEQFF
few | TRBD2 | TRBJ2-1 | TRBV7-9 | TGTGCCAGCAGCCTCCGCGGGGGTTTAACTGAGCAGTTCTTC | CASSLRGGLTEQFF
- | - | TRBJ2-7 | TRBV2 | TGTGCCAGCAGTGAAGGCCCTCAGGGTTACGAGCAGTACTTC | CASSEGPQGYEQYF
- | - | TRBJ2-7 | TRBV7-9 | TGTGCCAGCAGCTTAGGATCCGGCAGAGGGGACCTCTACGAGCAGTACTTC | CASSLGSGRGDLYEQYF
- | - | TRBJ1-4 | TRBV7-2 | TGTGCCAGCAGCTTAAAAGGGGGAACTAATGAAAAACTGTTTTTT | CASSLKGGTNEKLFF
- | TRBD1 | TRBJ2-1 | TRBV5-1 | TGCGCCAGCAGCAACGAACCGGGACAGGGAAATGAGCAGTTCTTC | CASSNEPGQGNEQFF
- | TRBD2 | TRBJ2-2 | TRBV13 | TGTGCCAGCAGCTCACGACTAGCGAGCACCGGGGAGCTGTTTTTT | CASSSRLASTGELFF
- | - | TRBJ2-3 | TRBV20-1 | TGCAGTGCTAGAGATTCCGACGGACTCATCACAGATACGCAGTATTTT | CSARDSDGLITDTQYF
- | - | TRBJ2-1 | TRBV12-3/TRBV12-4 | TGTGCCAGCAGCCCGGAGGAATTCTACAATGAGCAGTTCTTC | CASSPEEFYNEQFF
- | TRBD1 | TRBJ2-7 | TRBV2 | TGTGCCAGCAGTGAAGGGACAGGCCCCTACGAGCAGTACTTC | CASSEGTGPYEQYF
- | - | TRBJ2-2 | TRBV6-4 | TGTGCCAGCAGTGACTTTCACACCCCCACCGGGGAGCTGTTTTTT | CASSDFHTPTGELFF
few | TRBD1 | TRBJ1-6 | TRBV4-1 | TGCGCCAGCAGCCAAGAACAGGGGGCATATAATTCACCCCTCCACTTT | CASSQEQGAYNSPLHF
- | - | TRBJ1-3 | TRBV7-2 | TGTGCCAGCAGCCAACACGCGGGGTTTGGAAACACCATATATTTT | CASSQHAGFGNTIYF
- | - | TRBJ2-1 | TRBV7-3 | TGTGCCAGCAGCTTAATGAACGGGGGACCCAATGAGCAGTTCTTC | CASSLMNGGPNEQFF
many | TRBD1 | TRBJ1-1 | TRBV12-3/TRBV12-4 | TGTGCCAGCAGCGACAGGGTATTAGCTTTCTTT | CASSDRVLAFF
many | TRBD1 | TRBJ2-7 | TRBV20-1 | TGCAGTGCTAGAGATATACAGGGGGTACACGAGCAGTACTTC | CSARDIQGVHEQYF
- | - | TRBJ1-5 | TRBV27 | TGTGCCAGCAGTTTATTCCTCAATCAGCCCCAGCATTTT | CASSLFLNQPQHF
- | - | TRBJ2-2 | TRBV28 | TGTGCCAGCAGTTTAGGACAGAACACCGGGGAGCTGTTTTTT | CASSLGQNTGELFF
few | - | TRBJ2-1 | TRBV12-3/TRBV12-4 | TGTGCCAGCAGCTTTCTAGAGAATGAGCAGTTCTTC | CASSFLENEQFF
- | TRBD2 | TRBJ2-5 | TRBV5-4 | TGTGCCAGCAGTACCGAGCGGGGCGGTGAGACCCAGTACTTC | CASSTERGGETQYF
- | - | TRBJ2-2 | TRBV7-4 | TGTGCCAGCAGCTTAATTCACGGGGAGCTGTTTTTT | CASSLIHGELFF
- | - | TRBJ2-7 | TRBV27 | TGTGCCAGCAGTTTAAGTAAAGGCGACAATATATACGAGCAGTACTTC | CASSLSKGDNIYEQYF
few | - | TRBJ1-3 | TRBV2 | TGTGCCAGCAGTGACCCCCAGGGCTCTGGAAACACCATATATTTT | CASSDPQGSGNTIYF
- | - | TRBJ2-1 | TRBV7-2 | TGTGCCAGCAGCTCAGTTACGAGACACAATGAGCAGTTCTTC | CASSSVTRHNEQFF
few | TRBD2 | TRBJ2-1 | TRBV19 | TGTGCCAGTAGTGTGGTAGCGGGGGGGTTCAATGAGCAGTTCTTC | CASSVVAGGFNEQFF
few | - | TRBJ2-7 | TRBV7-2 | TGTGCCAGCAGCTTAGAACTGGGGGTCTACGAGCAGTACTTC | CASSLELGVYEQYF
- | - | TRBJ1-2 | TRBV27 | TGTGCCAGCAGTTTGTTCCTGGGGACCAACTATGGCTACACCTTC | CASSLFLGTNYGYTF
once | - | TRBJ2-1 | TRBV4-1 | TGCGCCAGCAGCCAAGAAGGACCCTACAATGAGCAGTTCTTC | CASSQEGPYNEQFF
- | TRBD1 | TRBJ1-5 | TRBV19 | TGTGCCAGTAGTGCCGGGACAGGAGGAAATCAGCCCCAGCATTTT | CASSAGTGGNQPQHF
- | TRBD1 | TRBJ1-2 | TRBV12-3/TRBV12-4 | TGTGCCAGCACCTCAACAGGGGGCGGCTACACCTTC | CASTSTGGGYTF
- | - | TRBJ1-6 | TRBV27 | TGTGCCAGCAGTTTAGGAGTACGGCTCCGCTCCTATAATTCACCCCTCCACTTT | CASSLGVRLRSYNSPLHF
once | TRBD1 | TRBJ2-7 | TRBV3-1 | TGTGCCAGCAGCGATTCCGGGACAGCGACCTACGAGCAGTACTTC | CASSDSGTATYEQYF
few | TRBD1 | TRBJ1-1 | TRBV9 | TGTGCCAGCAGCGTAGTGGGACAGGGGGGGGCTGAAGCTTTCTTT | CASSVVGQGGAEAFF
once | - | TRBJ2-2 | TRBV6-2/TRBV6-3 | TGTGCCAGCAGTGGCCGGGACCGCACGGGCGGGGAGCTGTTTTTT | CASSGRDRTGGELFF
- | TRBD1 | TRBJ1-1 | TRBV19 | TGTGCCAGCCATTCAGGGGGCACTGAAGCTTTCTTT | CASHSGGTEAFF
- | - | TRBJ1-2 | TRBV12-3/TRBV12-4 | TGTGCCAGCAGTTTGGTCGTGTCGGCTAACTATGGCTACACCTTC | CASSLVVSANYGYTF
few | - | TRBJ1-2 | TRBV19 | TGTGCCAGTAGTACCCAGGCAGGGGTATATGGCTACACCTTC | CASSTQAGVYGYTF
many | - | TRBJ2-5 | TRBV2 | TGTGCCAGCAGGGCGCTTGTTGTGGGGCAGCAAGAGACCCAGTACTTC | CASRALVVGQQETQYF
- | - | TRBJ2-1 | TRBV20-1 | TGCAGTGCTAGAGAAGTGGCAGGGTACAATGAGCAGTTCTTC | CSAREVAGYNEQFF